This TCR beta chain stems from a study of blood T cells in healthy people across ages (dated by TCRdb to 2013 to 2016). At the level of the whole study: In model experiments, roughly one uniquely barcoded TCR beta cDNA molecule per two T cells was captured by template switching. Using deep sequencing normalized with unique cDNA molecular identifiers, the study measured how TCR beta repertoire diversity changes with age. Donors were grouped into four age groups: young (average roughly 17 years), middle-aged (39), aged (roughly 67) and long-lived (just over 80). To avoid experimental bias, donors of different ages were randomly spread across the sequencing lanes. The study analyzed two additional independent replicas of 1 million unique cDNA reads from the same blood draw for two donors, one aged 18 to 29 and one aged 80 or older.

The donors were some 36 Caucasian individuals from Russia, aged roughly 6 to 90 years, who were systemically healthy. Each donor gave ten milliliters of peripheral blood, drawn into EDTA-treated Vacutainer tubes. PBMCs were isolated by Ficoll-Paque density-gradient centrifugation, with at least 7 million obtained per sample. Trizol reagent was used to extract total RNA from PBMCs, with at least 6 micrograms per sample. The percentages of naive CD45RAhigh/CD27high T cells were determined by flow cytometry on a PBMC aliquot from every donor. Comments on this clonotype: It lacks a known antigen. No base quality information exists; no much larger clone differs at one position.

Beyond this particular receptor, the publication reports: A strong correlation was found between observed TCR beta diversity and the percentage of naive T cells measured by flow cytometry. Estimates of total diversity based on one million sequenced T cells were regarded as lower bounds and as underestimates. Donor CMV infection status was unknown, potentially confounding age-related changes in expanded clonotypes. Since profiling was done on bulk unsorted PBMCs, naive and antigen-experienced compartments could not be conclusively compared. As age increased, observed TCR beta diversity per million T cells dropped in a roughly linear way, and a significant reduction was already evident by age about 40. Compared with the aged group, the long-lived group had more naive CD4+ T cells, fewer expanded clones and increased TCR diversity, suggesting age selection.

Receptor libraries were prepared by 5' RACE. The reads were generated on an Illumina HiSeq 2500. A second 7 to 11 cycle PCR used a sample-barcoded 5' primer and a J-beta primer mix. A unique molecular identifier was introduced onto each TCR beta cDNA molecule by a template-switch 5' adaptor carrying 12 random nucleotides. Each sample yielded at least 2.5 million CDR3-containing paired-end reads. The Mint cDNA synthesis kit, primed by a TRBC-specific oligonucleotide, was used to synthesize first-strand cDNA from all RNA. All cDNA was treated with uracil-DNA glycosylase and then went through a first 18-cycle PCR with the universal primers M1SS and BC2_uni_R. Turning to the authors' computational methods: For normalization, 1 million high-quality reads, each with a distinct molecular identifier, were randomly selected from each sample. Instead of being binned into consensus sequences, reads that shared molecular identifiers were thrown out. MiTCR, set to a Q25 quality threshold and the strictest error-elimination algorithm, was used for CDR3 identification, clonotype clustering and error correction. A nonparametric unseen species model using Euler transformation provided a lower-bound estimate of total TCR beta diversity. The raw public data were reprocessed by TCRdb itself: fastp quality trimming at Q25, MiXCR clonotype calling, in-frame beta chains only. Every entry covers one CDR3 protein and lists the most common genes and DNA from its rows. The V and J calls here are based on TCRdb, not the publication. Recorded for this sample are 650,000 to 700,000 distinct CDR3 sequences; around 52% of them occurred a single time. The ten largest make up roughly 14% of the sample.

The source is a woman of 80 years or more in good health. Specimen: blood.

The sequenced DNA is TGTGCCAGCAGGCGGCGGGTCTTGGGGGAGCTGTTTTTT. Protein translation: CASRRRVLGELFF. This receptor chain uses TRBV28 and TRBJ2-2; the D gene is possibly TRBD2, with 5 bases matching. CDR1 and CDR2 are read off the germline V gene as MDHEN and SYDVKM. The junction carries 13 bases between V and J, which are trimmed by 6 bases and 8 bases respectively. The CDR3 runs 13 amino acids, cysteine and phenylalanine included. CDR3 DNA is the only sequence kept; it has 39 bases, read in frame from the first base.